The clone carrying this T cell receptor (beta chain) was counted only a few times. The second PCR ran roughly 7 to 12 cycles with a sample-barcoded 5' primer and J-beta primers. MiXCR was run by TCRdb on the 5' RACE reads, yielding one entry per CDR3 protein. The repertoire holds about 730,000 distinct CDR3 sequences, with 40% to 45% as singletons. The data were taken from a study of blood T cells in healthy people across ages. Trimming left V 6 bases short and J 0 bases short, with 11 bases between. This CDR3 comprises 13 residues. From germline, CDR1 is DFQATT and CDR2 SNEGSKA (reference sequence). This chain uses TRBV20-1 with TRBJ1-1, with no clear D. This clonotype was obtained from a woman in her sixties in good health. Source material: blood. The CDR3 DNA reads TGCAGTGCCCGTCTCGGGGTGAACACTGAAGCTTTCTTT. This sequence encodes CSARLGVNTEAFF.